These 25 T cell receptor beta chains originate from one sample sequenced in a study of response to subunit inactivated influenza vaccine. TCRdb processed the RT-PCR reads anew with MiXCR; each CDR3 protein has one entry. The sample has fewer than 600,000 distinct CDR3 sequences; approximately 7.2% are singletons. Sequenced here: PBMCs from blood, sampled roughly 24 months after vaccination. The origin of the receptors is a man in his fifties or sixties who received an inactivated influenza vaccine.

This chain connects TRBV15 to TRBJ1-1; unclear D gene. The CDR3 extends over 16 amino acids. Germline CDR1 is LNHNV and CDR2 is YYDKDF (reference sequence). Trimming cost V 0 bases and J 1 base, with 12 bases left between them. This CDR3 reads CATSRDVSSKNTEAFF. The DNA for the CDR3 is TGTGCCACCAGCAGAGATGTGTCCAGTAAGAACACTGAAGCTTTCTTT.

Only a few counts were recorded for this clonotype. The rearrangement uses TRBV4-2 and TRBJ2-3; 14 bases align to TRBD2. The CDR3 sequence is 18 residues long. J lost 1 base, V lost 4 bases, and 7 bases had no gene match. CDR1 LGHNA and CDR2 YNFKEQ come from the germline V gene. The CDR3 DNA is TGTGCCAGCAGCCGGGGGACTAGCGGGGGCCTGGGCACAGATACGCAGTATTTT. Residues: CASSRGTSGGLGTDTQYF.

V and J are TRBV25-1 and TRBJ2-1; 9 bases fit TRBD1. The ends lost 7 bases at V and 4 bases at J; junction bases unmatched: 5. The CDR3 contains 14 residues. Germline V gene sequence: CDR1 MGHDK, CDR2 SYGVNS. CDR3 residues: CASMGQGFYNEQFF. CDR3 nucleotide sequence: TGTGCCAGCATGGGACAGGGATTTTACAATGAGCAGTTCTTC.

There are many counts of this clonotype. The rearrangement links TRBV5-1 to TRBJ2-1, with TRBD1 identical over 10 bases. The CDR3 is 15 amino acids. Germline loops: CDR1 SGHRS, CDR2 YFSETQ. The junction had 4 bases not matched to a gene; V was cut back by 4 bases and J by 3 bases. The CDR3 loop is CASSGGQGRYNEQFF. CDR3 in DNA: TGCGCCAGCAGCGGGGGACAGGGGCGCTACAATGAGCAGTTCTTC.

This clonotype has a handful of counts. This chain joins TRBV12-3 or TRBV12-4 and TRBJ2-7; the D is unclear. V lost 7 bases to trimming and J lost 5 bases, with 12 bases between them. The CDR3 has 12 amino acids. CDR3 sequence: CASTLTGNEQYF. The CDR3 DNA is TGTGCCAGCACCCTGACTGGAAACGAGCAGTACTTC.

The chain is built from TRBV11-2 and TRBJ1-2; possibly TRBD1 for D (5 bases). Trimming took off 0 bases at V and 8 bases at J, with 10 bases between the two ends. The CDR3 runs 13 residues. CDR1 SGHAT and CDR2 FQNNGV come from the germline V gene. The CDR3 loop reads CASSLEPGSGYTF. CDR3 in DNA: TGTGCCAGCAGCTTAGAACCAGGGAGCGGCTACACCTTC. Supplemented by reference TRBV11-2 and TRBJ1-2, the full variable domain reads EAGVAQSPRYKIIEKRQSVAFWCNPISGHATLYWYQQILGQGPKLLIQFQNNGVVDDSQLPKDRFSAERLKGVDSTLKIQPAKLEDSAVYLCASSLEPGSGYTFGSGTRLTVV.

This chain joins TRBV10-3 and TRBJ2-7; D call uncertain. This CDR3 has 13 residues. V lost 2 bases, J lost 5 bases, and 10 bases lay in between. CDR1 ENHRY and CDR2 SYGVKD come from the germline V gene. The CDR3: CAISEGLGNEQYF. As DNA, the CDR3 is TGTGCCATCAGTGAGGGTCTGGGGAACGAGCAGTACTTC.

CDR3: CASSIPDASTDTQYF. The CDR3 DNA follows: TGTGCCAGCAGTATCCCGGACGCGAGCACAGATACGCAGTATTTT. The chain links TRBV12-3 or TRBV12-4 to TRBJ2-3; D unclear. The CDR3 totals 15 residues. The V end was cut by 5 bases, the J end by 0 bases, with 12 bases between.

Ten or more counts support this clonotype. The chain has TRBV29-1 and TRBJ2-1, with 10 bases aligning to TRBD1. Trimming took 8 bases from V and 12 from J; bases not matched to a gene: 13. Germline V lookup: CDR1 SQVTM, CDR2 ANQGSEA. CDR3 length: 13 amino acids. CDR3 amino acids: CSLAGQGEIGQFF. The CDR3 region has the DNA TGCAGCCTTGCAGGACAGGGGGAAATTGGGCAGTTCTTC.

This clonotype occurred a few times. V is TRBV10-3 and J is TRBJ2-5; the D gene is possibly TRBD2 (6 bases). Trimming shortened V by 9 bases and J by 4 bases, and 15 bases separated the two germline ends. The CDR3 has 13 amino acids. The V gene's germline CDR1 is ENHRY and CDR2 SYGVKD. The CDR3 sequence is CAIKSVGGETQYF. For the CDR3, the DNA is TGTGCCATAAAGAGTGTGGGAGGAGAGACCCAGTACTTC.

This clonotype has a handful of counts. This chain links TRBV9 with TRBJ2-5, with 9 bases aligning to TRBD1. This CDR3 is 15 amino acids long. Trimming took 2 bases from V and 5 from J; bases not matched to a gene: 7. In germline, CDR1 is SGDLS, CDR2 YYNGEE. CDR3 in DNA: TGTGCCAGCAGCGTCCGGGACAGGGTGATGGAGACCCAGTACTTC. The encoded protein is CASSVRDRVMETQYF.

This clonotype was picked up many times. The chain combines TRBV20-1 with TRBJ2-7, with D maybe TRBD1 (6 bases). The CDR3 sequence is 12 residues long. V lost 7 bases to trimming and J lost 5 bases, with 15 bases between them. Germline V gene lookup returns CDR1 DFQATT and CDR2 SNEGSKA (reference sequence). The CDR3 nucleotides read TGCAGTGTTTTACAGGGAAGGCACGAGCAGTACTTC. It encodes CSVLQGRHEQYF.

This chain links TRBV27 with TRBJ1-6; TRBD1 might be the D (6 bases). CDR1 and CDR2 from the germline V gene are MNHEY and SMNVEV (reference sequence). Trimming shortened V by 0 bases and J by 9 bases, and 12 bases separated the two germline ends. There are 15 residues in the CDR3. CDR3 bases: TGTGCCAGCAGTTTATCTGACACAGGGCTTTCACCCCTCCACTTT. Translation gives CASSLSDTGLSPLHF.

J is TRBJ2-3 and V is TRBV6-2 or TRBV6-3, with TRBD2 identical over 14 bases. CDR3 length equals 15 residues. Germline values: CDR1 MNHEY, CDR2 SVGEGT. Germline trimming cut 6 bases from V and 6 bases from J; bases unmatched to any gene: 5. The CDR3 reads CASSQTSGRADTQYF. The CDR3 nucleotides read TGTGCCAGCAGCCAGACTAGCGGGAGGGCTGATACGCAGTATTTT.

This chain connects TRBV15 to TRBJ1-4; D is possibly TRBD1 (6 bases). There are 15 residues in the CDR3. The ends were cut back, 4 bases at V and 3 bases at J, with 12 bases in the middle. The germline V gene encodes CDR1 LNHNV and CDR2 YYDKDF (reference sequence). Here the CDR3 DNA reads TGTGCCACCAGCACTGGGGGGGCCTCTAATGAAAAACTGTTTTTT. As protein: CATSTGGASNEKLFF.

The chain carries TRBV3-1 and TRBJ2-7; TRBD1 is a possible D gene (5 bases). This CDR3 spans 17 amino acids. The V end was cut by 0 bases, the J end by 0 bases, with 15 bases between. Per the germline V gene, CDR1 is LGHDT and CDR2 is YNNKEL (reference sequence). The CDR3 sequence is CASSQDLRRGGSYEQYF. CDR3 sequence (DNA): TGTGCCAGCAGCCAAGATCTCAGAAGGGGTGGCTCCTACGAGCAGTACTTC.

CDR3 sequence: CAIRERERSGEQFF. In DNA, the CDR3 is TGTGCCATCAGGGAGCGGGAGAGGAGCGGTGAGCAGTTCTTC. The chain employs TRBV10-3 and TRBJ2-1; 8 positions agree with TRBD2. The ends lost 6 bases at V and 9 bases at J; junction bases unmatched: 10. The CDR3 runs 14 residues. The V gene's germline CDR1 is ENHRY and CDR2 SYGVKD.

This clonotype appeared once. The chain has TRBV9 and TRBJ2-3; 8 bases line up with TRBD2. Germline CDR1 is SGDLS and CDR2 is YYNGEE. J lost 5 bases, V lost 4 bases, and 9 bases had no gene match. CDR3 size: 15 residues. The CDR3 is CASSPRGGLIDTQYF. The CDR3 DNA is TGTGCCAGCAGCCCTCGGGGGGGCCTTATAGATACGCAGTATTTT. The full variable domain, with the rest looked up from reference TRBV9 and TRBJ2-3, is DSGVTQTPKHLITATGQRVTLRCSPRSGDLSVYWYQQSLDQGLQFLIQYYNGEERAKGNILERFSAQQFPDLHSELNLSSLELGDSALYFCASSPRGGLIDTQYFGPGTRLTVL.

This clonotype turned up a few times. The V and J genes are TRBV20-1 and TRBJ2-3; the match to TRBD2 covers 7 bases. The germline V gene has CDR1 DFQATT and CDR2 SNEGSKA (reference sequence). The CDR3 totals 14 residues. Trimming at V came to 1 base and at J to 2 bases, leaving 3 bases not matched to a gene. CDR3 protein: CSARGGGNTDTQYF. DNA of the CDR3: TGCAGTGCTAGAGGGGGGGGAAACACAGATACGCAGTATTTT.

This clonotype was observed at least ten times. The CDR3 coding sequence is TGTGCCAGCAGGACAGGGCGAAATTCACCCCTCCACTTT. Translation gives CASRTGRNSPLHF. This chain uses TRBV12-3 or TRBV12-4 with TRBJ1-6; 7 bases match TRBD1. This CDR3 contains 13 residues. V lost 6 bases and J lost 7; bases outside the gene matches: 3.

This clonotype was observed a handful of times. This chain connects TRBV10-3 to TRBJ1-4; weak D call: TRBD1 (6 bases). The CDR3 totals 13 residues. The germline V gene encodes CDR1 ENHRY and CDR2 SYGVKD. V lost 7 bases to trimming and J lost 3 bases, with 9 bases between them. CDR3 sequence: CAIKGTPNEKLFF. In nucleotides, the CDR3 is TGTGCCATCAAAGGGACACCTAATGAAAAACTGTTTTTT.

The gene calls are TRBV20-1 and TRBJ2-1, with D possibly being TRBD1 (6 bases). The CDR3 covers 14 residues. In germline, CDR1 is DFQATT, CDR2 SNEGSKA (reference sequence). Trimming took off 6 bases at V and 3 bases at J, with 15 bases between the two ends. CDR3 loop: CSAEKDSIYNEQFF. The CDR3 DNA follows: TGCAGTGCAGAGAAGGACAGCATCTACAATGAGCAGTTCTTC.

There are a few counts of this clonotype. The rearrangement joins TRBV20-1 to TRBJ1-1; perhaps TRBD1 as D (5 bases). This CDR3 has 13 amino acids. Germline V gene sequence: CDR1 DFQATT, CDR2 SNEGSKA (reference sequence). V gave up 5 bases and J gave up 9 bases, with 19 bases separating them. The CDR3 is CSALWGRVKKAFF. In DNA, the CDR3 is TGCAGTGCTCTATGGGGACGAGTGAAGAAAGCTTTCTTT.

This clonotype was detected ten times or more. The chain combines TRBV12-3 or TRBV12-4 with TRBJ2-5; D could derive from TRBD1 or TRBD2 (5 bases each). The CDR3 runs to 14 residues. V was shortened by 5 bases and J by 4 bases, with 14 bases between the two germline ends. The CDR3 here is CASSLGTMAETQYF. CDR3 nucleotide sequence: TGTGCCAGCAGTCTAGGGACCATGGCAGAGACCCAGTACTTC.

CDR3 sequence reads: CASGTGARIEKLFF. CDR3 DNA: TGTGCCAGTGGGACTGGGGCCCGGATTGAAAAACTGTTTTTT. The rearrangement links TRBV2 to TRBJ1-4, with D possibly being TRBD1 (5 bases). CDR1 is SNHLY, CDR2 FYNNEI, per germline. Trimming left V 9 bases short and J 7 bases short, with 18 bases between. CDR3 length: 14 amino acids.